This T cell receptor beta chain came from a study of blood T cell repertoires in COVID-19. In the study overall: Sample material is recorded as cDNA or gDNA derived from T cells, B-cell-depleted T cells, or PBMCs.

Per the original methods: How many nucleated cells were present was estimated from reference gene primer amplification. Only in-frame clones appear in the TCRdb table, and some are missing; sequencing was by immunoSEQ multiplex PCR. The DNA gave D and trimming, while V, J and clone size come from that table. The profile shows 200,000 to 250,000 clones, about 81% of them singletons. In terms of age and location, participants ranged from roughly 18 to 90 years and lived in about 25 US areas. Germline loops: CDR1 SGHAT, CDR2 FQDESV (reference sequence). This CDR3 region has 16 residues. The V and J ends lost 4 bases and 0 bases respectively, with 10 bases between them.

Sample: PBMCs or T cells enriched from blood (not recorded which). This TCR derives from a man aged 40-49 years who had recovered from COVID-19. The chain couples TRBV11-1 to TRBJ2-6; D gene uncertain. As DNA, the CDR3 is TGTGCCAGCAGCTCAACTATGCGCTCTGGGGCCAACGTCCTGACTTTC. It is translated as CASSSTMRSGANVLTF.